The entry below describes one TCR beta chain. This clonotype appeared many times. The antigen it recognizes is unknown. No much larger clonotype is one base removed from it; base qualities were not supplied. These data originate in a study of breast tumors, draining lymph nodes, adjacent tissues (dated by TCRdb to the mid-2010s). In terms of the full investigation: In breast cancer patients, the study compared the TCR beta repertoires of tumor, adjacent nontumor tissue and axillary lymph nodes. In human breast cancer, the study set out to assess how tumor, surrounding tissue and draining lymph node repertoires relate to one another and whether T cells might be exchanged between them.

This sample was sequenced with an Illumina HiSeq 2000. TCR beta chain libraries were generated by multiplex PCR amplification. The amplified TCR beta chain products were analyzed by high-throughput sequencing. Starting from the raw public reads, TCRdb applied fastp trimming at Q25, assembled clones with MiXCR and retained in-frame beta chains. Every entry covers one CDR3 protein and lists the most common genes and DNA from its rows. The sample table contains 20,000 or so distinct CDR3 sequences; only one count was recorded for approximately 42% of them. In total, the top ten clones hold approximately 21% of the sample. The junction shows trimming of 0 bases on V and 8 bases on J, plus 7 bases between the germline ends. CDR1 and CDR2 are drawn from the germline V gene: MNHEY, SVGAGI. There are 12 amino acids in the CDR3, from cysteine to phenylalanine inclusive. Only the CDR3 DNA is retained, 36 bases long and in frame from the first base.

The paper as a whole reports these results and caveats: The data were considered consistent with the idea that most tumor T cells come from the lymph node and then expand in tumor tissue. Tumor and nontumor tissue repertoires were found to be significantly more similar in luminal-like than in basal-like breast cancer. Tumor T-cell repertoires showed less diversity than lymph node repertoires and more diversity than nontumor tissue repertoires, and tumor T-cell repertoires showed preferential V and J gene usage. The conclusion that tumor T cells originate in lymph nodes was presented as consistent with a hypothesis rather than as directly demonstrated.

Sequencing was done on a sample of breast tumor tissue. The rearranged segments are TRBV6-5 and TRBJ1-1; no D gene can be assigned with confidence. The clonotype was recovered from a female donor with breast cancer. Some clones in this sample may be carry-over from other donors' samples. The CDR3 reads CASSYSKGEAFF. The DNA sequence reads TGTGCCAGCAGTTACTCGAAAGGGGAAGCTTTCTTT.